The present entry profiles one T cell receptor (beta chain) with its context. The sample originates from a study of patients and donors after allogeneic stem cell transplantation. Trimming cost V 6 bases and J 5 bases; bases outside gene matches: 13. The CDR3 runs to 16 residues. CDR1 and CDR2 from the germline V gene are SGHAT and FQNNGV. One entry per CDR3 protein, called by TCRdb with MiXCR from the RT-PCR reads. This table holds 900,000 to 1,000,000 distinct CDR3 sequences, 15% to 20% found once. The chain links TRBV11-2 to TRBJ2-5; 9 positions match TRBD2. Sequences were obtained from blood, either unsorted or a sorted T cell fraction (not recorded which). The source of this sequence is a human donor who was either an allogeneic HSCT recipient or a stem cell or donor lymphocyte infusion donor (not recorded which). It is not recorded whose cells these are; they may come from a transplant donor. The CDR3 DNA reads TGTGCCAGCAGTGAGGGGCTAGCGGGGAAGGGGGAGACCCAGTACTTC. Translated, it gives CASSEGLAGKGETQYF.